The 22 T cell receptor beta chains in this list originate from one sample, sequenced in a study of cytomegalovirus exposure and HLA in healthy donors. The PCR had 60 Vbeta and 13 Jbeta primers. The data were produced by immunoSEQ multiplex PCR, yet TCRdb's version contains in-frame clones alone and is incomplete. The sample includes approximately 190,000 clones, 81% of them seen just once. The sequenced material came from PBMCs. These receptors all come from a man between 50 and 59 years old in good health and CMV-seronegative.

The chain recombines TRBV19 with TRBJ2-5; tentative D call: TRBD1 (5 bases). Germline CDR1 and CDR2: LNHDA and SQIVND (reference sequence). The CDR3 extends over 13 amino acids. Between the trimmed V and J ends, which lost 8 bases and 4 bases, there was a span of 14 bases. The CDR3 sequence: CASRQGSRETQYF. The CDR3 bases are TGTGCCAGTCGGCAGGGAAGTCGAGAGACCCAGTACTTC.

This chain links TRBV4-3 with TRBJ2-5; 8 bases align to TRBD2. V shed 0 bases, J shed 10 bases, and the junction held 10 bases outside the gene matches. Germline V gene data show CDR1 as LGHNA and CDR2 as YSLEER. This CDR3 contains 15 residues. The CDR3 region is CASSQDNGGGRGQYF. Written as DNA, the CDR3 is TGCGCCAGCAGCCAAGATAACGGCGGGGGGAGGGGCCAGTACTTC.

CDR3 sequence (DNA): TGTGCCAGCGGACAGAACACCGGGGAGCTGTTTTTT. The encoded protein is CASGQNTGELFF. The chain employs TRBV7-9 and TRBJ2-2; possible D gene TRBD1, 5 bases. Trimming removed 8 bases at V and 1 base at J, with 5 bases between. The CDR3 sequence is 12 residues long. The V gene's germline CDR1 is SEHNR and CDR2 FQNEAQ (reference sequence).

J is TRBJ1-5 and V is TRBV16; 10 bases match TRBD1. Looked up from germline, CDR1 is KGHSY and CDR2 is FQNENV. The J segment lost 0 bases and the V segment lost 2 bases, leaving 4 bases of the junction unmatched. The CDR3 covers 17 residues. The CDR3: CASSQGTGEYSNQPQHF. CDR3 coding DNA: TGTGCCAGCAGCCAAGGGACAGGGGAATATAGCAATCAGCCCCAGCATTTT.

On this clone itself: A junction boundary mismatches the germline segment, possibly from a read error. The V call is TRBV7-9, the J call TRBJ1-2; D is unresolved. There are 12 residues in the CDR3. Per germline, CDR1 SEHNR and CDR2 FQNEAQ (reference sequence). Here the CDR3 DNA reads TGTTCCAGCAGCCAGAGGGCGGGGGGCTACACCTTC. This translates into CSSSQRAGGYTF.

This chain connects TRBV9 to TRBJ2-3, with a possible D match to TRBD1 (5 bases). The CDR3 is 14 residues long. V lost 3 bases and J lost 0, with 8 bases in between. Germline V CDR1 and CDR2: SGDLS, YYNGEE. The DNA of the CDR3 is TGTGCCAGCAGCGGGGGCCTAAGCACAGATACGCAGTATTTT. Residues: CASSGGLSTDTQYF.

The chain combines TRBV30 with TRBJ2-7, with D tentatively TRBD1 (7 bases). The CDR3 spans 14 residues. Germline V gene data show CDR1 as GTSNPN and CDR2 as SVGIG (reference sequence). V shed 5 bases and J shed 1 base, with 15 bases lying between them. The CDR3 DNA is TGTGCCTGGCGGAGGGACAGCGCATCCTACGAGCAGTACTTC. It translates to CAWRRDSASYEQYF.

The chain combines TRBV5-6 with TRBJ2-7; 7 bases are a match to TRBD1. CDR1 and CDR2 (germline): SGHDT, YYEEEE. This CDR3 is built from 15 residues. The junction had 12 bases not matched to a gene; V was cut back by 3 bases and J by 6 bases. The CDR3 DNA is TGTGCCAGCAGCTGGGGGACAGAGGGGTTTAGCGAGCAGTACTTC. The encoded protein is CASSWGTEGFSEQYF.

J is TRBJ2-5 and V is TRBV14; 7 bases agree with TRBD2. CDR1 and CDR2 from the germline V gene are SGHDN and FVKESK. CDR3 length: 12 amino acids. The V segment lost 4 bases and the J segment 4 bases; nucleotides outside the gene matches: 0. This chain's CDR3 is CASSRGGETQYF. Here the CDR3 DNA reads TGTGCCAGCAGCCGGGGGGGAGAGACCCAGTACTTC.

The chain couples TRBV14 to TRBJ2-7; the match to TRBD2 covers 8 bases. V lost 4 bases to trimming and J lost 6 bases; unmatched junction nucleotides: 8. Germline V gene sequence: CDR1 SGHDN, CDR2 FVKESK. The CDR3 is 14 residues long. The CDR3 nucleotides are TGTGCCAGCAGCCCCGGGACTAGGAGGCCCGAGCAGTACTTC. This codes for CASSPGTRRPEQYF.

The V and J genes are TRBV2 and TRBJ2-4; D might be TRBD1 (5 bases). V was cut by 6 bases and J by 0 bases, with 6 bases left in between. This CDR3 region has 13 residues. Germline lookup yields CDR1 SNHLY and CDR2 FYNNEI. The CDR3 reads CASRGVAKNIQYF. The DNA of the CDR3 is TGTGCCAGCAGAGGGGTAGCCAAAAACATTCAGTACTTC.

This sequence joins TRBV19 and TRBJ1-4; D may be TRBD1 (5 bases). CDR3 length: 14 residues. Trimming left V 1 base short and J 11 bases short, with 14 bases between. CDR1 and CDR2 from the germline V gene are LNHDA and SQIVND (reference sequence). The CDR3 loop is CASSIGGPLGKLFF. CDR3 bases: TGTGCCAGTAGTATAGGGGGCCCGCTTGGGAAACTGTTTTTT.

This clone was observed a handful of times. The chain links TRBV5-1 to TRBJ1-6; 8 bases are shared with TRBD1. The CDR3 spans 12 residues. Germline V CDR1 and CDR2: SGHRS, YFSETQ. Trimming cost V 8 bases and J 8 bases; bases outside gene matches: 3. Here the CDR3 DNA reads TGCGCCAGGGACAGGGAGGATTCACCCCTCCACTTT. It codes for CARDREDSPLHF.

The genes are TRBV5-4 and TRBJ2-5; D ambiguous. Germline CDR1 reads SGHNT; CDR2 reads YYREEE (reference sequence). The germline V and J ends were trimmed by 7 bases and 1 base, with 14 bases remaining between them. The CDR3 loop spans 14 amino acids. The chain's CDR3 is CASGNRHSQETQYF. CDR3 nucleotide sequence: TGTGCCAGCGGTAATAGACACAGCCAAGAGACCCAGTACTTC.

The chain carries TRBV9 and TRBJ1-1; D may be TRBD1 (5 bases). Trimming removed 4 bases at V and 7 bases at J, with 11 bases between. This CDR3 has 12 residues. CDR1 and CDR2 from the germline V gene are SGDLS and YYNGEE. CDR3 bases: TGTGCCAGCAGCCCCAGGGCAGATGAAGCTTTCTTT. Its protein is CASSPRADEAFF. The whole variable domain, remainder taken from reference TRBV9 and TRBJ1-1, is DSGVTQTPKHLITATGQRVTLRCSPRSGDLSVYWYQQSLDQGLQFLIQYYNGEERAKGNILERFSAQQFPDLHSELNLSSLELGDSALYFCASSPRADEAFFGQGTRLTVV.

About this clone: The junction and the germline gene differ at one end; a read error may be behind it. The chain couples TRBV7-2 to TRBJ2-3; the match to TRBD2 covers 9 bases. This CDR3 contains 13 residues. Germline V gene data show CDR1 as SGHTA and CDR2 as FQGNSA. The CDR3 loop reads CASSLAGRDTQYF. For the CDR3, the DNA is TGTGCCAGCAGCCTAGCGGGGAGAGATACGCAGTATTTT.

V and J are TRBV5-1 and TRBJ1-4, with D unresolved. Trimming removed 3 bases at V and 0 bases at J, with 9 bases between. Per germline, CDR1 SGHRS and CDR2 YFSETQ. The CDR3 extends over 15 amino acids. The CDR3 coding sequence is TGCGCCAGCAGCTCCTCCCTTGCAACTAATGAAAAACTGTTTTTT. Its translation: CASSSSLATNEKLFF.

V usage is TRBV9 and J usage is TRBJ2-7; TRBD1 aligns across 7 bases. V shed 4 bases, J shed 3 bases, and the junction held 10 bases outside the gene matches. CDR3 size: 15 residues. In germline, CDR1 is SGDLS, CDR2 YYNGEE. The CDR3 loop is CASSPTGTANYEQYF. DNA of the CDR3: TGTGCCAGCAGCCCAACCGGGACAGCAAACTACGAGCAGTACTTC.

As DNA, the CDR3 is TGTGCCAGCAGCCAGGAGTTCGGACTAGCCTACAATGAGCAGTTCTTC. Translating gives CASSQEFGLAYNEQFF. The chain links TRBV4-2 to TRBJ2-1, with 7 positions matching TRBD2. The CDR3 contains 16 residues. CDR1 LGHNA and CDR2 YNFKEQ come from the germline V gene. J gave up 2 bases and V 3 bases, and 7 bases lay outside the gene matches.

This clone was observed a single time. The chain is built from TRBV19 and TRBJ1-5, with D perhaps TRBD1 (5 bases). Germline assignment: CDR1 LNHDA and CDR2 SQIVND (reference sequence). The germline V and J ends were trimmed by 6 bases and 0 bases, with 12 bases remaining between them. The CDR3 spans 15 residues. The CDR3 DNA is TGTGCCAGTAGGACAGACCTCTATAGCAATCAGCCCCAGCATTTT. It is translated as CASRTDLYSNQPQHF.

This clone was seen a few times. This chain connects TRBV27 to TRBJ1-2; maybe TRBD1 (6 bases). Germline-derived CDR1 and CDR2 are MNHEY and SMNVEV (reference sequence). The CDR3 loop spans 13 amino acids. V gave up 3 bases and J gave up 7 bases, with 12 bases separating them. The CDR3 DNA reads as TGTGCCAGCAGTTTCGGGGGCGGGGGTGGCTACACCTTC. The encoded protein is CASSFGGGGGYTF.

V is TRBV18 and J is TRBJ1-1; D not resolved. The CDR3 extends over 13 amino acids. Germline CDR1 is KGHSH and CDR2 is LQKENI. V lost 3 bases and J lost 4, with 9 bases in between. CDR3 region: CASSPDEATEAFF. Here the CDR3 DNA reads TGTGCCAGCTCACCTGATGAAGCCACTGAAGCTTTCTTT. Full variable domain (rest looked up from reference TRBV18 and TRBJ1-1): NAGVMQNPRHLVRRRGQEARLRCSPMKGHSHVYWYRQLPEEGLKFMVYLQKENIIDESGMPKERFSAEFPKEGPSILRIQQVVRGDSAAYFCASSPDEATEAFFGQGTRLTVV.